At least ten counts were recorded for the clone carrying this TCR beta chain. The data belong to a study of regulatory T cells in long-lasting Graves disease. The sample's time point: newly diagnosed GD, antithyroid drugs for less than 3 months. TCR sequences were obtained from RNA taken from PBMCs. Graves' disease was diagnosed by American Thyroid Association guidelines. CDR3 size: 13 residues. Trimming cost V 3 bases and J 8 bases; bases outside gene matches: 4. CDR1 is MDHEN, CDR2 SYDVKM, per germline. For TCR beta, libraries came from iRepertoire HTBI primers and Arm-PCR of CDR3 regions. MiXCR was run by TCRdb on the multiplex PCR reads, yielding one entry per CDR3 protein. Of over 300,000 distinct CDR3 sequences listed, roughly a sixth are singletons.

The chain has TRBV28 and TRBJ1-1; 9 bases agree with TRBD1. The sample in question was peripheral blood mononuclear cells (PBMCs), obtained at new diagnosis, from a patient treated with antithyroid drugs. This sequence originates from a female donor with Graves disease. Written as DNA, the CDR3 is TGTGCCAGCAGTTTGTCGGACAGGGGAGAAGCTTTCTTT. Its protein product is CASSLSDRGEAFF.